What follows is one T cell receptor (beta chain) and its context. What it binds is not known. The CDR3 sequence is 15 residues long. Looked up from germline, CDR1 is MNHNY and CDR2 is SVGAGI (reference sequence). J gave up 1 base and V 6 bases, and 4 bases lay outside the gene matches. Researchers ran the PCR with 60 Vbeta and 13 Jbeta primers. Measured with immunoSEQ multiplex PCR; TCRdb has only the in-frame clones, and not every one. The repertoire holds some 150,000 clones, with approximately 76% as singletons. This record comes from a study of cytomegalovirus exposure and HLA in healthy donors. The study, taken as a whole, reports: A few chains tied to CMV proved CMV antigen-specific in vitro. Among immune exposure information, only CMV serostatus was available. An analysis was carried out at a later point. It showed that HLA-associated TCR beta chains were more clonally expanded than equally common non-associated chains.

The TCR comes from a man aged 60 to 69 in good health and CMV-seronegative. This sequence joins TRBV6-6 and TRBJ2-5; 11 bases map to TRBD1. The specimen was PBMCs. For the CDR3, the DNA is TGTGCCAGCAGGGCGGGACAGGGGGTCCAAGAGACCCAGTACTTC. Its translation is CASRAGQGVQETQYF.